The present entry profiles one TCR beta chain with its context. From germline, CDR1 is SGHRS and CDR2 YFSETQ. V was pared by 0 bases and J by 0 bases, with 5 bases of the junction left unmatched. The CDR3 is 18 residues long. Per the study methods: Researchers report that nucleated cell counts were estimated from reference gene primer amplification. Only in-frame clones appear in the TCRdb table, and some are missing; sequencing was by immunoSEQ multiplex PCR. Clone size and the V and J calls come from that table; the DNA yielded D and trimming. The profile covers 200,000 to 300,000 clones, with about 89% appearing a single time and around 10% taken by the ten largest. This sample is drawn from a study of blood T cell repertoires in COVID-19. Study-level background: The United States, Italy and Spain provided the acute and convalescent COVID-19 samples. The cDNA or gDNA used as material had been derived from T cells, B-cell-depleted T cells, or PBMCs.

This clonotype was obtained from a man aged 35-49 years who had recovered from COVID-19. Input material: peripheral blood. The rearrangement uses TRBV5-1 and TRBJ2-6, with 8 bases lining up with TRBD2. CDR3 sequence: CASSLEAAGVSGANVLTF. Written as DNA, the CDR3 is TGCGCCAGCAGCTTGGAGGCAGCGGGAGTCTCTGGGGCCAACGTCCTGACTTTC.